This is a list of T cell receptor beta chains from one sample in a study of shared clonotypes between healthy human individuals. The method was immunoSEQ multiplex PCR; TCRdb's version includes in-frame clones alone and lacks a portion of them. Among more than 2 million clones listed, approximately 95% were seen once. Sequencing input: naive CD8+ T cells sorted from blood. The receptor source for this set is a man aged 18 to 35 in good health. The CDR3 runs from the conserved cysteine through the conserved F or W. Fields, in order: clone size, D gene, V gene, J gene, CDR3 DNA, CDR3 protein. The D gene is left open where the match is weak. Size is stated for part of the rows, as once, few or many counts, or as a class when the clone is expanded.

>.|TRBD2|TRBV25-1|TRBJ2-1
TGTGCCAGCAGTGAAACAGGACTAGCGGGAGGACATGAGCAGTTCTTC
CASSETGLAGGHEQFF
>.|TRBD1|TRBV6-5|TRBJ1-4
TGTGCCAGCAGCAACGAGGGAGGGGGCAATGAAAAACTGTTTTTT
CASSNEGGGNEKLFF
>.|.|TRBV13|TRBJ1-2
TGTGCCAGCAGCTTAAATCGGGGGGCCCAAGAGGGTGGATCCTATGGCTACACCTTC
CASSLNRGAQEGGSYGYTF
>.|.|TRBV29-1|TRBJ1-4
TGCAGCGTTGCTTCCGGGACAATTAATGAAAAACTGTTTTTT
CSVASGTINEKLFF
>.|.|TRBV4-2|TRBJ1-2
TGTGCCAGCAGCCAAGAAAGGATAGGGGGGGACTATGGCTACACCTTC
CASSQERIGGDYGYTF
>once|TRBD1|TRBV27|TRBJ2-7
TGTGCCAGCAGCGGAACCGGGACAGGGAGCTCCTACGAGCAGTACTTC
CASSGTGTGSSYEQYF
>once|.|TRBV5-6|TRBJ1-2
TGTGCCAGCAGGATCGTGGGGGAACTGGATGGCTACACCTTC
CASRIVGELDGYTF
>.|TRBD2|TRBV28|TRBJ2-7
TGTGCCAGCAGGATATCGACTAGCGGGGGAACCTACGAGCAGTACTTC
CASRISTSGGTYEQYF
>.|.|TRBV28|TRBJ2-2
TGTGCCAGCAGTGATCTGCTGGGGGGTCCCGGGGAGCTGTTTTTT
CASSDLLGGPGELFF
>.|.|TRBV27|TRBJ1-1
TGTGCCAGCAGTTTAAGGGACGCGAACACTGAAGCTTTCTTT
CASSLRDANTEAFF
>.|.|TRBV6-6|TRBJ2-7
TGTGCCAGCAGGGGGGGGGCTTACGAGCAGTACTTC
CASRGGAYEQYF
>.|TRBD2|TRBV11-2|TRBJ2-7
TGTGCCAGCAGCCCCCAGACTAGCGTGATGGGAGAGCAGTACTTC
CASSPQTSVMGEQYF
>once|.|TRBV7-3|TRBJ2-1
TGTGCCAGCAGCCCCCAGGGTGGGCGCTACAATGAGCAGTTCTTC
CASSPQGGRYNEQFF
>.|TRBD1|TRBV6-5|TRBJ2-1
TGTGCCACAACGAGGACAGGGGCAACCTACAATGAGCAGTTCTTC
CATTRTGATYNEQFF
>once|.|TRBV7-8|TRBJ1-5
TGTGCCAGCAGCATCTCTTTGGGGGAGGGCCAGCCCCAGCATTTT
CASSISLGEGQPQHF
>.|.|TRBV10-2|TRBJ1-6
TGCGCCAGCACCTATTGGGTGGGCCGCCAATCACCCCTCCACTTT
CASTYWVGRQSPLHF
>.|.|TRBV6-5|TRBJ1-1
TGTGCCAGCAGTACCGGACTGATCGATGAAGCTTTCTTT
CASSTGLIDEAFF
>.|.|TRBV6-5|TRBJ1-3
TGTGCCAGCAGCCCCCTCAAGGGCTCTGGAAACACCATATATTTT
CASSPLKGSGNTIYF
>.|.|TRBV4-1|TRBJ2-3
TGCGCCAGCAGCCAATATGGGGCGGACTTAGCGACAGATACGCAGTATTTT
CASSQYGADLATDTQYF
>.|.|TRBV7-3|TRBJ2-3
TGTGCCAGCAGCTTAGGTCTAGCCCCAGATACGCAGTATTTT
CASSLGLAPDTQYF
>.|.|TRBV7-9|TRBJ1-4
TGTGCCAGCAGCTTAGGTCTGGAGGGACTGAATGAAAAACTGTTTTTT
CASSLGLEGLNEKLFF
>.|.|TRBV5-1|TRBJ2-2
TGCGCCAGCAGCTTGGAGGGGGTGTCCGGGGAGCTGTTTTTT
CASSLEGVSGELFF
>.|TRBD1|TRBV18|TRBJ2-5
TGTGCCAGCTCTTCTCTACCGGGACAGGCCCAAGAGACCCAGTACTTC
CASSSLPGQAQETQYF
>.|TRBD1|TRBV6-6|TRBJ2-2
TGTGCCAGTGTGACAGGGGCTGCCGGGGAGCTGTTTTTT
CASVTGAAGELFF
>.|TRBD2|TRBV9|TRBJ2-7
TGTGCCAGCAGCCCAGTTAGCGGGAGTCTGCACGAGCAGTACTTC
CASSPVSGSLHEQYF
>.|.|TRBV9|TRBJ1-5
TGTGCCAGCAGCGTAGACGGACTCGGTCAGCCCCAGCATTTT
CASSVDGLGQPQHF
>.|.|TRBV7-8|TRBJ1-5
TGTGCCAGCAGCAGGGGAGGAGGTGGCAATCAGCCCCAGCATTTT
CASSRGGGGNQPQHF
>.|.|TRBV9|TRBJ2-7
TGTGCCAGCAGCCTTAGCGGAGACCCCTACGAGCAGTACTTC
CASSLSGDPYEQYF
>.|TRBD1|TRBV4-1|TRBJ2-7
TGCGCCAGCAGCCAACTCGAGACAGGGCACGAGCAGTACTTC
CASSQLETGHEQYF
>.|TRBD2|TRBV12-5|TRBJ2-5
TGTGCTAGTGCCCTATCGGGGGGAGCAGAGACCCAGTACTTC
CASALSGGAETQYF
>.|.|TRBV7-8|TRBJ1-1
TGTGCCAGCAGCTTGGGAGGGCTGTTGAACACTGAAGCTTTCTTT
CASSLGGLLNTEAFF
>.|TRBD1|TRBV6-5|TRBJ1-1
TGTGCCAGCAGCTCCGGACAGGGGACTGAAGCTTTCTTT
CASSSGQGTEAFF
>.|.|TRBV28|TRBJ2-3
TGTGCCAGCAGTTTAATTAGCGGCCCGAACACAGATACGCAGTATTTT
CASSLISGPNTDTQYF
>.|.|TRBV19|TRBJ2-5
TGTGCCAGTAGTGTTTGGACAAGCCAAGAGACCCAGTACTTC
CASSVWTSQETQYF
>once|TRBD1|TRBV4-3|TRBJ2-2
TGCGCCAGCAGCCCGACAGGGAGTAACACCGGGGAGCTGTTTTTT
CASSPTGSNTGELFF
>once|TRBD2|TRBV7-9|TRBJ2-7
TGTGCCAGCAGCGATTCCGGGACTAGCGGGTCCTACGAGCAGTACTTC
CASSDSGTSGSYEQYF
>.|.|TRBV5-4|TRBJ2-7
TGTGCCAGCAGCTCCAACTACGAGCAGTACTTC
CASSSNYEQYF
>.|TRBD2|TRBV10-2|TRBJ2-7
TGCGCCAGCGTCGGGGGGGATCCTAGCTCCTACGAGCAGTACTTC
CASVGGDPSSYEQYF
>.|.|TRBV5-1|TRBJ2-1
TGCGCCAGCAAACCCCGGGACGGAGGATACAATGAGCAGTTCTTC
CASKPRDGGYNEQFF
>.|.|TRBV30|TRBJ2-7
TGTGCCTGGAGTGGGTCAGCCTACGAGCAGTACTTC
CAWSGSAYEQYF
>.|TRBD1|TRBV4-3|TRBJ2-1
TGCGCCAGCAGCCAAGAAGCCCCGGACAGGAGCTCCTACAATGAGCAGTTCTTC
CASSQEAPDRSSYNEQFF
>.|TRBD2|TRBV28|TRBJ2-7
TGTGCCAGCAGACTAGCGGGAGAATCCTACGAGCAGTACTTC
CASRLAGESYEQYF
>.|.|TRBV21-1|TRBJ2-5
TGTGCCAGCTTTCTGCCGGGATGGGAGACCCAGTACTTC
CASFLPGWETQYF
>.|TRBD2|TRBV4-3|TRBJ2-1
TGCGCCAGCAGCCCGGATACTAGCGGGAATGAGCAGTTCTTC
CASSPDTSGNEQFF
>.|TRBD2|TRBV7-6|TRBJ2-3
TGTGCCAGCAGCTTAGAACAGGTGCGAGCGGGAGGGCTTGATACGCAGTATTTT
CASSLEQVRAGGLDTQYF
>.|TRBD1|TRBV4-1|TRBJ1-2
TGCGCCAGCAGCCAAACGACAGGGACTTACTATGGCTACACCTTC
CASSQTTGTYYGYTF
>.|.|TRBV7-2|TRBJ2-1
TGTGCCAGCAGCTTAGTTGGGCTATTGGGGGAAGAGCAGTTCTTC
CASSLVGLLGEEQFF
>.|.|TRBV27|TRBJ1-6
TGTGCCAGCAGTCCGCTTGGGGGTCCGAATTCACCCCTCCACTTT
CASSPLGGPNSPLHF
>few|TRBD1|TRBV5-6|TRBJ1-5
TGTGCCAGCAGCATTGGGACAGGGGATCAGCCCCAGCATTTT
CASSIGTGDQPQHF
>.|.|TRBV11-2|TRBJ2-3
TGTGCCAGCAGCTCGGGCCTATTGGATACGCAGTATTTT
CASSSGLLDTQYF
>once|.|TRBV7-9|TRBJ1-1
TGTGCCAGCAGCGAAAAAGTGAACACTGAAGCTTTCTTT
CASSEKVNTEAFF
>.|TRBD2|TRBV2|TRBJ2-7
TGTGCCAGCAGTTCGCTAGCGGTAATCTCCTACGAGCAGTACTTC
CASSSLAVISYEQYF
>.|.|TRBV7-2|TRBJ1-1
TGTGCCAGCAGCTTAGTCCCGGTGAACACTGAAGCTTTCTTT
CASSLVPVNTEAFF
>.|TRBD1|TRBV27|TRBJ2-7
TGTGCCAGCAGCCCAAACAGGGGGCGCCCCTACGAGCAGTACTTC
CASSPNRGRPYEQYF
>.|.|TRBV14|TRBJ2-4
TGTGCCAGCAGCCCTGCCGGCTTTGCCAAAAACATTCAGTACTTC
CASSPAGFAKNIQYF
>.|.|TRBV7-9|TRBJ1-2
TGTGCCAGCAGCTTAGCGCTCGAGACAGGAAGATATGGCTACACCTTC
CASSLALETGRYGYTF
>.|.|TRBV4-3|TRBJ2-7
TGCGCCAGCAGCCAGTTCACCGGGCACACCGGGGCGGGGGAGCAGTACTTC
CASSQFTGHTGAGEQYF
>.|TRBD2|TRBV5-6|TRBJ2-1
TGTGCCAGCAGCTACCAAGGACTAGCGAGCTCCTACAATGAGCAGTTCTTC
CASSYQGLASSYNEQFF
>once|TRBD1|TRBV7-6|TRBJ1-6
TGTGCCAGCAGCTTAGCTCTACCGGGACAGGGTCAATCACCCCTCCACTTT
CASSLALPGQGQSPLHF
>.|.|TRBV30|TRBJ2-1
TGTGCCTGGAGTGTAGTGGGAATGGCCTACAATGAGCAGTTCTTC
CAWSVVGMAYNEQFF